These 21 T cell receptor beta chains were all obtained from the same sample, sequenced in a study of blood T cell repertoires in COVID-19. Libraries were prepared by immunoSEQ multiplex PCR; TCRdb keeps only in-frame clonotypes and omits some of them. The top ten clones hold around 6.2% of a sample with under 150,000 clones, 85% of them seen once. The sequenced sample was PBMCs or T cells enriched from blood (not recorded which). These receptor sequences come from a woman aged 40 to 50 who had recovered from COVID-19.

This clone showed up just a few times. The chain uses TRBV4-2 and TRBJ1-3; D unresolved. V lost 0 bases and J lost 0, with 6 bases in between. Germline CDR1 and CDR2: LGHNA and YNFKEQ. The CDR3 has 15 residues. The chain's CDR3 is CASSQENYSGNTIYF. The CDR3 nucleotides are TGTGCCAGCAGCCAAGAGAACTACTCTGGAAACACCATATATTTT.

The V and J genes are TRBV5-1 and TRBJ2-7; a possible D gene is TRBD1 (6 bases). The CDR3 runs to 15 residues. V dropped 0 bases and J dropped 3 bases, with 13 bases sitting between them. The germline CDR1 and CDR2 sequences are SGHRS and YFSETQ. In nucleotides, the CDR3 is TGCGCCAGCAGCTTGGGTCAGGGGATCAACTACGAGCAGTACTTC. Residues: CASSLGQGINYEQYF.

V is TRBV6-5 and J is TRBJ1-1; no firm D call. V was clipped by 0 bases and J by 3 bases, with 5 bases between them. Germline V gives CDR1 MNHEY, CDR2 SVGAGI. This CDR3 is 13 amino acids long. CDR3 amino acids: CASSYSRYTEAFF. Here the CDR3 DNA reads TGTGCCAGCAGTTACTCGCGGTACACTGAAGCTTTCTTT.

The gene calls are TRBV19 and TRBJ1-1, with D possibly matching TRBD1 (5 bases). From germline, CDR1 is LNHDA and CDR2 SQIVND (reference sequence). CDR3 length: 11 residues. V was clipped by 3 bases and J by 11 bases, with 10 bases between them. The CDR3 loop reads CASSIRGGAFF. The CDR3 nucleotides are TGTGCCAGTAGTATTAGGGGTGGCGCTTTCTTT.

The chain joins TRBV6-5 to TRBJ1-1; 7 bases match TRBD1. The germline V gene encodes CDR1 MNHEY and CDR2 SVGAGI. The CDR3 totals 13 residues. The trim removed 2 bases at V and 3 bases at J, leaving 0 bases unmatched. The CDR3 coding sequence is TGTGCCAGCAGTTACGACAGGGACACTGAAGCTTTCTTT. Protein sequence: CASSYDRDTEAFF.

The chain combines TRBV9 with TRBJ2-2, with D unresolved. The CDR3 has 15 residues. Trimming left V 0 bases short and J 1 base short, with 7 bases between. Germline CDR1 and CDR2: SGDLS and YYNGEE. CDR3 nucleotides: TGTGCCAGCAGCGTAGCTGCCAGGAACACCGGGGAGCTGTTTTTT. Residues: CASSVAARNTGELFF.

The rearrangement joins TRBV29-1 to TRBJ2-6; no firm D call. Looked up from germline, CDR1 is SQVTM and CDR2 is ANQGSEA. The CDR3 runs 13 residues. Trimming left V 6 bases short and J 0 bases short, with 6 bases between. The CDR3 region is CSVGDSGANVLTF. In DNA form, the CDR3 reads TGCAGCGTCGGAGACTCTGGGGCCAACGTCCTGACTTTC.

The J gene is TRBJ1-2, the V gene TRBV5-6, with 10 positions matching TRBD1. Germline values: CDR1 SGHDT, CDR2 YYEEEE. This CDR3 region has 13 residues. The V gene end was trimmed by 3 bases and the J gene end by 8 bases; junction bases not matched to a gene: 4. The CDR3 DNA follows: TGTGCCAGCAGCTGGGACAGGGGAGGCGGCTACACCTTC. Protein: CASSWDRGGGYTF.

The V gene is TRBV27, the J gene TRBJ2-5, with TRBD2 identical over 9 bases. Germline CDR1 is MNHEY and CDR2 is SMNVEV (reference sequence). The CDR3 sequence is 18 residues long. The V and J ends lost 6 bases and 5 bases, in that order; junction bases with no gene match: 19. The CDR3 DNA sequence: TGTGCCAGCAGACTCCTAGCGGGACGACAGGGAGGCTACGAGACCCAGTACTTC. Translated, it gives CASRLLAGRQGGYETQYF.

The chain carries TRBV19 and TRBJ1-3, with TRBD1 matching over 7 bases. Unmatched junction bases numbered 10, after V lost 5 bases and J lost 3 bases. This CDR3 contains 16 residues. The germline V gene has CDR1 LNHDA and CDR2 SQIVND (reference sequence). CDR3 protein: CASSFLTGSYGNTIYF. CDR3 DNA: TGTGCCAGTAGTTTTTTGACAGGGTCTTATGGAAACACCATATATTTT.

The chain recombines TRBV25-1 with TRBJ2-1; 7 bases align to TRBD2. Per the germline V gene, CDR1 is MGHDK and CDR2 is SYGVNS. J lost 3 bases, V lost 3 bases, and 2 bases had no gene match. The CDR3 totals 14 residues. The CDR3 DNA follows: TGTGCCAGCAGTGAGAGCGGGAACTACAATGAGCAGTTCTTC. This codes for CASSESGNYNEQFF.

The V and J genes are TRBV30 and TRBJ1-5; D unresolved. V was shortened by 1 base and J by 3 bases, with 16 bases between the two germline ends. In germline, CDR1 is GTSNPN, CDR2 SVGIG (reference sequence). The CDR3 loop spans 16 amino acids. The DNA of the CDR3 is TGTGCCTGGAGTGATACCAGTTTAAGTTACAATCAGCCCCAGCATTTT. Translated, it gives CAWSDTSLSYNQPQHF.

The chain employs TRBV7-8 and TRBJ2-3; D is undetermined. This CDR3 contains 14 residues. Germline-derived CDR1 and CDR2 are SGHVS and FQNEAQ. Trimming cost V 5 bases and J 2 bases, with 11 bases left between them. The CDR3 is CASSRRYSTDTQYF. In nucleotides, the CDR3 is TGTGCCAGCAGCCGGCGCTATTCCACAGATACGCAGTATTTT.

CDR3 amino acids: CAWSVLVLAGVRNEQFF. In DNA form, the CDR3 reads TGTGCCTGGAGTGTACTGGTACTAGCGGGAGTCAGGAATGAGCAGTTCTTC. This chain joins TRBV30 and TRBJ2-1, with 11 nucleotides matching TRBD2. With 0 bases clipped from V and 7 bases from J, the junction kept 11 bases outside the gene matches. From germline, CDR1 is GTSNPN and CDR2 SVGIG (reference sequence). This CDR3 contains 17 residues.

The chain employs TRBV24-1 and TRBJ2-1, with 9 bases fitting TRBD1. V lost 3 bases, J lost 9 bases, and 14 bases stayed unmatched. Germline V gene sequence: CDR1 KGHDR, CDR2 SFDVKD. This CDR3 is built from 17 residues. CDR3 residues: CATSDPRGTGFGGEQFF. CDR3 nucleotide sequence: TGTGCCACCAGTGATCCCCGGGGGACAGGGTTTGGGGGTGAGCAGTTCTTC.

This chain links TRBV27 with TRBJ1-3; D unclear. V lost 2 bases and J lost 0, with 8 bases in between. The V gene's germline CDR1 is MNHEY and CDR2 SMNVEV (reference sequence). The CDR3 extends over 15 amino acids. The CDR3: CASSLNGDSGNTIYF. In DNA form, the CDR3 reads TGTGCCAGCAGTTTAAACGGGGACTCTGGAAACACCATATATTTT.

V gene TRBV19 combines with J gene TRBJ1-1; TRBD1 agrees at 8 bases. Per the germline V gene, CDR1 is LNHDA and CDR2 is SQIVND (reference sequence). The CDR3 runs 14 residues. Trimming cost V 2 bases and J 7 bases; bases outside gene matches: 6. The CDR3 protein is CASSITAGGVEAFF. For the CDR3, the DNA is TGTGCCAGTAGTATAACGGCAGGGGGCGTTGAAGCTTTCTTT.

This clone has only a few counts. The chain couples TRBV9 to TRBJ2-5; perhaps TRBD1 as D (5 bases). The germline V gene encodes CDR1 SGDLS and CDR2 YYNGEE. V gave up 2 bases and J gave up 5 bases, with 10 bases separating them. This CDR3 contains 13 residues. The chain's CDR3 is CASSVGRDETQYF. In DNA form, the CDR3 reads TGTGCCAGCAGCGTCGGCAGGGATGAGACCCAGTACTTC. The variable domain in full, completed from reference TRBV9 and TRBJ2-5, reads DSGVTQTPKHLITATGQRVTLRCSPRSGDLSVYWYQQSLDQGLQFLIQYYNGEERAKGNILERFSAQQFPDLHSELNLSSLELGDSALYFCASSVGRDETQYFGPGTRLLVL.

The genes are TRBV4-1 and TRBJ1-3; D perhaps matches TRBD1 (5 bases). The V end was cut by 4 bases, the J end by 4 bases, with 11 bases between. Per germline, CDR1 MGHRA and CDR2 YSYEKL. This CDR3 is 14 amino acids long. The CDR3 DNA is TGCGCCAGCAGCCCCCGGAGGGACGGAAACACCATATATTTT. Translating gives CASSPRRDGNTIYF.

The rearrangement joins TRBV10-3 to TRBJ2-1, with D unresolved. V gave up 8 bases and J gave up 5 bases, with 10 bases separating them. Germline CDR1 is ENHRY and CDR2 is SYGVKD. The CDR3 spans 12 residues. CDR3 nucleotides: TGTGCCATCGCCTACCAGGACAATGAGCAGTTCTTC. It specifies CAIAYQDNEQFF.

The V gene is TRBV19, the J gene TRBJ1-5; the D is unclear. Germline V gene data show CDR1 as LNHDA and CDR2 as SQIVND (reference sequence). V was trimmed by 0 bases and J by 7 bases, leaving 10 bases between them. This CDR3 contains 14 residues. This chain's CDR3 is CASSIDLASQPQHF. CDR3 bases: TGTGCCAGTAGTATAGATTTGGCTTCACAGCCCCAGCATTTT.